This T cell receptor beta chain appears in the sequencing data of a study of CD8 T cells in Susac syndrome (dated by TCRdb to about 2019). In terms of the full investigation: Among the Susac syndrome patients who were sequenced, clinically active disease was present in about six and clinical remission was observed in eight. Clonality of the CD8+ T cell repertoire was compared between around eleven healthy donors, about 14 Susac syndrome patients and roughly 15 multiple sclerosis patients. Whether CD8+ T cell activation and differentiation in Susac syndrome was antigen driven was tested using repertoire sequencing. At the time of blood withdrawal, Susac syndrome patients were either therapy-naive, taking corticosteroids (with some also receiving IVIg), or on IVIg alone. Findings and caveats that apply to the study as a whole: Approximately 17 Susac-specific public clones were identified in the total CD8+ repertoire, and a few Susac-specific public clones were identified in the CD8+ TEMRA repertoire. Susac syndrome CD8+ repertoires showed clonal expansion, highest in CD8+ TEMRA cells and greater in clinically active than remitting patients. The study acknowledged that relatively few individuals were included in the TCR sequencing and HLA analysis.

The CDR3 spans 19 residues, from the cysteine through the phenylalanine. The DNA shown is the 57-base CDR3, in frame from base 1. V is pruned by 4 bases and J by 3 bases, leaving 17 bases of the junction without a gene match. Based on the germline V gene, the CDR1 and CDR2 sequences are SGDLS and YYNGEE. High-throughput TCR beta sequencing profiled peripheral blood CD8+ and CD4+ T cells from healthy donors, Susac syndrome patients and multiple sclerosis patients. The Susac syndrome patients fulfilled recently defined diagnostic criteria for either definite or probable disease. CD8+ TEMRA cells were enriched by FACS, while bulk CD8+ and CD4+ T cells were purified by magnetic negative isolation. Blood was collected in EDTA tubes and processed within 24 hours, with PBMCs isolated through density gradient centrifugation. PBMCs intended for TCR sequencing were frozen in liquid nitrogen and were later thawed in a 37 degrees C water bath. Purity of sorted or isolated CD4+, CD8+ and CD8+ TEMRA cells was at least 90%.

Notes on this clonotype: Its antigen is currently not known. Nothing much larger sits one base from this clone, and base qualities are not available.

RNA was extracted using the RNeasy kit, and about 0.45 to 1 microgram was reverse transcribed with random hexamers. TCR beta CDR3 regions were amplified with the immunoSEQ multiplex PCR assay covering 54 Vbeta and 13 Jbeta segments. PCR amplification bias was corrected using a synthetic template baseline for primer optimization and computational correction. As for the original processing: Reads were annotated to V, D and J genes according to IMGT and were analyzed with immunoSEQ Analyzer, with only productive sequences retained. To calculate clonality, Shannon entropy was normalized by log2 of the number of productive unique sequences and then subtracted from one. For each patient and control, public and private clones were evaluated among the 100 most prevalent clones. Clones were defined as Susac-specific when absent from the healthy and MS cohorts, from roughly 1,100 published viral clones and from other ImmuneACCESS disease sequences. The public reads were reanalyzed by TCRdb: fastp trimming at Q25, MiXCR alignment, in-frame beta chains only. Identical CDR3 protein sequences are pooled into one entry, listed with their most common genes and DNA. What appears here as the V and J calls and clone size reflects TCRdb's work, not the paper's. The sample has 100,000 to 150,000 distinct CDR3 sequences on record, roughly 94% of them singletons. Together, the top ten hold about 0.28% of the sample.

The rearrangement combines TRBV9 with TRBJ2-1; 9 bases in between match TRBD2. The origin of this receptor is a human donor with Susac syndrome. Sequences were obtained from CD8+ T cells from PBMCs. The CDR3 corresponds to CASSFRLGAGGPHYNEQFF. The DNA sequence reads TGTGCCAGCAGCTTCCGACTAGGAGCGGGGGGCCCACACTACAATGAGCAGTTCTTC.